The T cell receptor beta chain described here comes from a study of blood T cell repertoires in COVID-19. Study-level information: The cDNA or gDNA used as material had been derived from T cells, B-cell-depleted T cells, or PBMCs.

Germline assignment: CDR1 SGDLS and CDR2 YYNGEE. CDR3 length: 18 residues. Trimming pared 4 bases from V and 2 bases from J, leaving 21 bases between. Authors' analysis steps: Estimation of nucleated cell counts relied on the amplification of reference gene primers. Sequencing was performed with immunoSEQ multiplex PCR; in TCRdb, only in-frame clones are kept and a portion is missing. V, J and clone size are taken as reported in that table, and D and trimming were inferred from the DNA itself. The table lists 50,000 to 70,000 clones, 80% to 95% of them singletons, with about 9.1% in the top ten. This sequence joins TRBV9 and TRBJ2-2; possibly TRBD2 for D (6 bases). This TCR derives from a woman aged 80 or over with active COVID-19. Source material: peripheral blood. CDR3 sequence reads: CASSPPGWIADNTGELFF. The CDR3 bases are TGTGCCAGCAGCCCCCCCGGCTGGATAGCGGATAACACCGGGGAGCTGTTTTTT.